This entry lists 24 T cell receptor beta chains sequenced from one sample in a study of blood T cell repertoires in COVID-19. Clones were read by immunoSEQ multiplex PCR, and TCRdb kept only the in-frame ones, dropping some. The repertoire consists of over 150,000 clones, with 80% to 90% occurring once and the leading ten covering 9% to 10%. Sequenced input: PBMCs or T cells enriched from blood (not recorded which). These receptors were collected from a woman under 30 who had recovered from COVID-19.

The CDR3 reads CASSLLSPYEQYF. For the CDR3, the DNA is TGTGCCAGCAGTTTACTTTCTCCCTACGAGCAGTACTTC. The rearrangement uses TRBV28 and TRBJ2-7, with D uncertain. With 2 bases removed from V and 2 bases from J, the gap between germline ends came to 7 bases. Germline loops: CDR1 MDHEN, CDR2 SYDVKM. The CDR3 has 13 residues. Filled out from reference TRBV28 and TRBJ2-7, the complete variable domain reads DVKVTQSSRYLVKRTGEKVFLECVQDMDHENMFWYRQDPGLGLRLIYFSYDVKMKEKGDIPEGYSVSREKKERFSLILESASTNQTSMYLCASSLLSPYEQYFGPGTRLTVT.

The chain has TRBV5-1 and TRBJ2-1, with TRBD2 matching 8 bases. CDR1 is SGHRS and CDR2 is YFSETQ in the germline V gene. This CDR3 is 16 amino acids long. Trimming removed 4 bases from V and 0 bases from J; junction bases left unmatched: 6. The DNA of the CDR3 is TGCGCCAGCAGCCCCGGGGGGGTTAGCTCCTACAATGAGCAGTTCTTC. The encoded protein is CASSPGGVSSYNEQFF.

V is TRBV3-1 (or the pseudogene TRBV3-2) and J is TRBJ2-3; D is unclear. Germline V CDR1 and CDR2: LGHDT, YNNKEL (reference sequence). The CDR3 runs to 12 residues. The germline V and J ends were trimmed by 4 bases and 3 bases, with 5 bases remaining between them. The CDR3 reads CASSLSTDTQYF. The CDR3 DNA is TGTGCCAGCAGCCTCAGTACAGATACGCAGTATTTT.

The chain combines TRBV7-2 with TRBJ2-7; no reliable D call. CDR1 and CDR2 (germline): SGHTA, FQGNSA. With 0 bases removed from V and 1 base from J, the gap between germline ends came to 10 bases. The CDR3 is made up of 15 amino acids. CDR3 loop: CASSLAVVRSYEQYF. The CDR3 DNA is TGTGCCAGCAGCTTAGCGGTAGTGCGATCCTACGAGCAGTACTTC.

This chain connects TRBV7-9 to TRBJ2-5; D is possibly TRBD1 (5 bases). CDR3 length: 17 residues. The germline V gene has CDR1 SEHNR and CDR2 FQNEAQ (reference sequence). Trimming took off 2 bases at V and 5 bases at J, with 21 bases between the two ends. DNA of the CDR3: TGTGCCAGCAGCTTATCTTCCGTGGCAGGGCTGGGGGAGACCCAGTACTTC. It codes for CASSLSSVAGLGETQYF. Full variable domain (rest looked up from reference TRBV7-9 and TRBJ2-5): DTGVSQNPRHKITKRGQNVTFRCDPISEHNRLYWYRQTLGQGPEFLTYFQNEAQLEKSRLLSDRFSAERPKGSFSTLEIQRTEQGDSAMYLCASSLSSVAGLGETQYFGPGTRLLVL.

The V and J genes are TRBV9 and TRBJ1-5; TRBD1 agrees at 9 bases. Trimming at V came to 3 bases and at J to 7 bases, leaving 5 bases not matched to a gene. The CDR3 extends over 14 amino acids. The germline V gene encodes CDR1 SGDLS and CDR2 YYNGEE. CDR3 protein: CASSAQGAGQPQHF. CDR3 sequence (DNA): TGTGCCAGCAGCGCACAGGGGGCAGGACAGCCCCAGCATTTT.

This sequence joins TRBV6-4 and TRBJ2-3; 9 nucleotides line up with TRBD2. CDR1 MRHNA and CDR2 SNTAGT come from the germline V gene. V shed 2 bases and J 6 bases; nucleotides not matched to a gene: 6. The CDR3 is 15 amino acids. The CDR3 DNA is TGTGCCAGCAGTGACGCGGGAGGGGCCAGTGATACGCAGTATTTT. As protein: CASSDAGGASDTQYF.

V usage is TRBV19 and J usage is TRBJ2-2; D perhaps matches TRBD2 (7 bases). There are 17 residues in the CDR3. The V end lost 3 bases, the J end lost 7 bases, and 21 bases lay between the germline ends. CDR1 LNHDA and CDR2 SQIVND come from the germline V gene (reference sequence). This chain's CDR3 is CASSMFSGGIPVGELFF. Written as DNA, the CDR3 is TGTGCCAGTAGTATGTTTTCGGGGGGCATCCCGGTCGGGGAGCTGTTTTTT. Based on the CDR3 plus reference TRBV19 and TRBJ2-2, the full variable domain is DGGITQSPKYLFRKEGQNVTLSCEQNLNHDAMYWYRQDPGQGLRLIYYSQIVNDFQKGDIAEGYSVSREKKESFPLTVTSAQKNPTAFYLCASSMFSGGIPVGELFFGEGSRLTVL.

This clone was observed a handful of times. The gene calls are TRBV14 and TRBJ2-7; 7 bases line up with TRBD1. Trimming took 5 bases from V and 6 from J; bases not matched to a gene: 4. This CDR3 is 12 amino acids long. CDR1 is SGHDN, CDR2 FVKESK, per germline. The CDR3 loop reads CASSADRVEQYF. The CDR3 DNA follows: TGTGCCAGCAGCGCAGACAGGGTCGAGCAGTACTTC. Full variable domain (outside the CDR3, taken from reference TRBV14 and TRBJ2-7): EAGVTQFPSHSVIEKGQTVTLRCDPISGHDNLYWYRRVMGKEIKFLLHFVKESKQDESGMPNNRFLAERTGGTYSTLKVQPAELEDSGVYFCASSADRVEQYFGPGTRLTVT.

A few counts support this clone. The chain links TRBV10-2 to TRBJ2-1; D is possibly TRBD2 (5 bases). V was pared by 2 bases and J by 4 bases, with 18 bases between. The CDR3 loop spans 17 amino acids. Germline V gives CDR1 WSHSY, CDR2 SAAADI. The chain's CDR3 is CASSEPKLVYMYNEQFF. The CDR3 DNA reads TGCGCCAGCAGTGAGCCGAAACTAGTGTATATGTACAATGAGCAGTTCTTC.

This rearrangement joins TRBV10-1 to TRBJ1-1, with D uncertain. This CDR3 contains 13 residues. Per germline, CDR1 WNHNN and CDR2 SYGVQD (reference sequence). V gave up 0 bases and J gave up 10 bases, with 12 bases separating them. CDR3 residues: CASSESAGVTAFF. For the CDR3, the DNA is TGCGCCAGCAGTGAGTCGGCCGGGGTAACAGCTTTCTTT.

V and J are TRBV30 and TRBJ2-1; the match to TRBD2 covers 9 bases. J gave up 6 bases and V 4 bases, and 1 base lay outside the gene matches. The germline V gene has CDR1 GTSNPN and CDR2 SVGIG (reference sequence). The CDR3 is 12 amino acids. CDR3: CAWKTSGNEQFF. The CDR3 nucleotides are TGTGCCTGGAAGACTAGCGGCAATGAGCAGTTCTTC. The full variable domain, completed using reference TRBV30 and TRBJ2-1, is SQTIHQWPATLVQPVGSPLSLECTVEGTSNPNLYWYRQAAGRGLQLLFYSVGIGQISSEVPQNLSASRPQDRQFILSSKKLLLSDSGFYLCAWKTSGNEQFFGPGTRLTVL.

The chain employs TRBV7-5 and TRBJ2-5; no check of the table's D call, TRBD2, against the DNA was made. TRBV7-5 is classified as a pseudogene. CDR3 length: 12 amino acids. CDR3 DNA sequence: TGTGCCAGAAGCCCGGGACTAGCGGGAGGGTACTTC. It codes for CARSPGLAGGYF.

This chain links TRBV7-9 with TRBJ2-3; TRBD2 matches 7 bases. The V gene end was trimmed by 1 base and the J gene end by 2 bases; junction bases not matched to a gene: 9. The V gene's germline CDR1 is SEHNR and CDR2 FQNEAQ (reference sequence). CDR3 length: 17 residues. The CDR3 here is CASSLGSLAGDTDTQYF. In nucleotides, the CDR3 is TGTGCCAGCAGCTTAGGCTCTTTGGCGGGGGACACAGATACGCAGTATTTT.

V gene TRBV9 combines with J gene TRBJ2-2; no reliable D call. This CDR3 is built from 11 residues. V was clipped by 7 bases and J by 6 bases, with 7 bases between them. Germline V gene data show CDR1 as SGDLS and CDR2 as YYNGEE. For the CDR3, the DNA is TGTGCCAGCCGCGGAGCCGGGGAGCTGTTTTTT. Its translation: CASRGAGELFF.

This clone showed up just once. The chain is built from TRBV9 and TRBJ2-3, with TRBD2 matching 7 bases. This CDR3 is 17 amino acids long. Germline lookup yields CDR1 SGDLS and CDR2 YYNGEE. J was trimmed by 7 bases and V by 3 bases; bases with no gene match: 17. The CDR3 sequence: CASSGGLRSFGENTQYF. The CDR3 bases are TGTGCCAGCAGCGGGGGACTAAGATCCTTCGGAGAAAATACGCAGTATTTT. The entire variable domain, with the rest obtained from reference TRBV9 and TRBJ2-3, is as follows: DSGVTQTPKHLITATGQRVTLRCSPRSGDLSVYWYQQSLDQGLQFLIQYYNGEERAKGNILERFSAQQFPDLHSELNLSSLELGDSALYFCASSGGLRSFGENTQYFGPGTRLTVL.

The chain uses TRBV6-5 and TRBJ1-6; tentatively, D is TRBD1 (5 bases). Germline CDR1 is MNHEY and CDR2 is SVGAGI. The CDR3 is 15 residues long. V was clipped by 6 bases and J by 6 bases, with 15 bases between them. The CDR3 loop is CASRRYRGSNSPLHF. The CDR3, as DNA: TGTGCCAGCAGAAGATATAGGGGATCTAATTCACCCCTCCACTTT.

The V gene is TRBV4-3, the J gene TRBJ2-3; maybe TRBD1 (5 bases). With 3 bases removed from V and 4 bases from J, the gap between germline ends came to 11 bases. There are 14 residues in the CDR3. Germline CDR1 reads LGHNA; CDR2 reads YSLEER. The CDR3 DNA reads TGCGCCAGCAGCCAGACAGCTTTCTCAGATACGCAGTATTTT. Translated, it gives CASSQTAFSDTQYF.

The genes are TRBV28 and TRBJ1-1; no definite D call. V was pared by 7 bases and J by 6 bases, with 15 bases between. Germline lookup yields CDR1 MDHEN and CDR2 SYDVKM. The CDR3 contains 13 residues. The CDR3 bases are TGTGCCAGCACCCTAATTTCTCTCGCTGAAGCTTTCTTT. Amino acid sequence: CASTLISLAEAFF.

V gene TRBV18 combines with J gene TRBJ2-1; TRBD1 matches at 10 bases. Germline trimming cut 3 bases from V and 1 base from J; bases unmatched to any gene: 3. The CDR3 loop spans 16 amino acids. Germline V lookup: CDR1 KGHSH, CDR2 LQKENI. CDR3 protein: CASSPPGQGSYNEQFF. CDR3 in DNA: TGTGCCAGCTCACCCCCGGGACAGGGGTCCTACAATGAGCAGTTCTTC.

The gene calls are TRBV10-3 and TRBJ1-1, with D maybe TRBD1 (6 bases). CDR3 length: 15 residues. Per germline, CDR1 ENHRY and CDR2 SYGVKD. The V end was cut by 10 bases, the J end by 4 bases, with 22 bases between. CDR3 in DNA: TGTGCCACAACAGGCTTTGGGGGCTCGGGCACTGAAGCTTTCTTT. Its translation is CATTGFGGSGTEAFF.

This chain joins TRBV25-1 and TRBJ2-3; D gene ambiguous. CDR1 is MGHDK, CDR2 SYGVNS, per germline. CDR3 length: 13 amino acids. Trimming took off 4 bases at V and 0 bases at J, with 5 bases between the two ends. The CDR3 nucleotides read TGTGCCAGCAGTGCCGTTAGCACAGATACGCAGTATTTT. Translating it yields CASSAVSTDTQYF.

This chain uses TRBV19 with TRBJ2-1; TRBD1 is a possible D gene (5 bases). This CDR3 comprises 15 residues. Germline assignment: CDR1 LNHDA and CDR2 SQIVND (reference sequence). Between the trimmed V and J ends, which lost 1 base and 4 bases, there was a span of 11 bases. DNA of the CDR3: TGTGCCAGTAGTATAGCCCTAGGGGAATACAATGAGCAGTTCTTC. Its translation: CASSIALGEYNEQFF.

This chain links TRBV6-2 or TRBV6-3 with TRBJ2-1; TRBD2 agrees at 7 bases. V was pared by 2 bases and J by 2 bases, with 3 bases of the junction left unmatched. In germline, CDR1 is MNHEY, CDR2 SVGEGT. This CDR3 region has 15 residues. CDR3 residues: CASSYPGLTYNEQFF. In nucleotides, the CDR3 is TGTGCCAGCAGTTACCCGGGACTAACCTACAATGAGCAGTTCTTC.